These T cell receptor beta chains were read from a single sample in a study of T cells in Graves' hyperthyroidism and ophthalmopathy. TCRdb re-called the multiplex PCR reads with MiXCR, one entry per CDR3 protein. The sample consists of roughly 400,000 distinct CDR3 sequences, over 12% of them appearing once. The sequencing sample was made of blood. These receptors all stem from a man between 50 and 59 years old with Graves' ophthalmopathy. Each CDR3 is given with its conserved first and last residue. D genes are given only for firm matches. Rows give clone size only sometimes, using once, few, many, or a class for an expanded clone.

J,V,D,size,DNA,CDR3
TRBJ2-7,TRBV11-2,NA,many,TGTGCCAGCAGCTTGAGGGGGATTTCCTACGAGCAGTACTTC,CASSLRGISYEQYF
TRBJ1-2,TRBV10-3,NA,few,TGTGCCATCAGTGGGGGTTCCGGCTATGGCTACACCTTC,CAISGGSGYGYTF
TRBJ1-2,TRBV3-1,TRBD1,many,TGTGCCAGCAGCCAGCCTTTCGGACAGGAGGACTATGGCTACACCTTC,CASSQPFGQEDYGYTF
TRBJ2-5,TRBV25-1,NA,few,TGTGCCAGCAGTGAAGTTAGGAGGGAAGAGACCCAGTACTTC,CASSEVRREETQYF
TRBJ1-6,TRBV12-3/TRBV12-4,NA,many,TGTGCCAGCAGTTTTACGGGTCCACCCCTCCACTTT,CASSFTGPPLHF
TRBJ2-2,TRBV10-3,TRBD2,many,TGTGCCATCAGTGAGTCCGTAACCGGGACTATAGACACCGGGGAGCTGTTTTTT,CAISESVTGTIDTGELFF
TRBJ2-3,TRBV24-1,TRBD2,many,TGTGCCACCAGTGACCCCCAACTAGCGGAAAACACAGATACGCAGTATTTT,CATSDPQLAENTDTQYF
TRBJ2-6,TRBV5-6,TRBD2,NA,TGTGCCAGCAGCTGGGAGGGAGCGGGCCGCTCTGGGGCCAACGTCCTGACTTTC,CASSWEGAGRSGANVLTF
TRBJ2-7,TRBV7-2,NA,once,TGTGCCAGCAGCTCCTCCCGAACCACCTACGAGCAGTACTTC,CASSSSRTTYEQYF
TRBJ1-1,TRBV7-9,NA,NA,TGTGCCAGCACCCTGGGAGGGGGGAACACTGAAGCTTTCTTT,CASTLGGGNTEAFF
TRBJ2-1,TRBV7-8,NA,many,TGTGCCAGCACCCCAGAGGACAATGAGCAGTTCTTC,CASTPEDNEQFF
TRBJ2-1,TRBV30,NA,many,TGTGCCTGGAGTGTGATGTCCTCCTACAATGAGCAGTTCTTC,CAWSVMSSYNEQFF
TRBJ2-5,TRBV20-1,NA,NA,TGCAGTGCCGGGTCCCAAGAGACCCAGTACTTC,CSAGSQETQYF
TRBJ2-1,TRBV7-3,NA,NA,TGTGCCAGTCAAAACCCGCGGTCATCCTACAATGAGCAGTTCTTC,CASQNPRSSYNEQFF
TRBJ2-2,TRBV29-1,NA,few,TGCAGCGTGAGAAGCCCAGGGAACACCGGGGAGCTGTTTTTT,CSVRSPGNTGELFF
TRBJ1-2,TRBV11-3,NA,many,TGTGCCAGCAGCTTAGACGCATCGGGGGGGGCGCGTGGCTACACCTTC,CASSLDASGGARGYTF
TRBJ2-7,TRBV24-1,NA,many,TGTGCCACCAGTGATTTAGCAGGGGTCGAGCAGTACTTC,CATSDLAGVEQYF
TRBJ2-6,TRBV11-2,NA,few,TGTGCCAGCAGCTTAAACGGGGCAGGGCTTTTAGGTGGGGCCAACGTCCTGACTTTC,CASSLNGAGLLGGANVLTF
TRBJ2-5,TRBV9,TRBD2,many,TGTGCCAGCAGCCCTGGGACTAGCGGGAAAGAGACCCAGTACTTC,CASSPGTSGKETQYF
TRBJ1-1,TRBV30,NA,many,TGTGCCTGGAGTGGCCTCTTGGGGCGGTTTACTGAAGCTTTCTTT,CAWSGLLGRFTEAFF
TRBJ2-1,TRBV28,TRBD2,once,TGTGCCAGCACCCAGACTAGCGGGGGGTACAATGAGCAGTTCTTC,CASTQTSGGYNEQFF
TRBJ1-5,TRBV10-3,NA,few,TGTGCCATCAGGGAAGATGGGGCTGGGCAGCCCCAGCATTTT,CAIREDGAGQPQHF
TRBJ2-1,TRBV2,NA,many,TGTGCCAGCAGTGACTCGGTAGACAATGAGCAGTTCTTC,CASSDSVDNEQFF
TRBJ1-5,TRBV2,NA,many,TGTGCCAGCAGTAAGGGAGGGGTCAATCAGCCCCAGCATTTT,CASSKGGVNQPQHF
TRBJ2-3,TRBV5-8,TRBD2,many,TGTGCCAGCAGCTCGGGGGGGGGCGACACAGATACGCAGTATTTT,CASSSGGGDTDTQYF
TRBJ2-1,TRBV6-5,TRBD2,many,TGTGCCAGCAGTTACTCGAGGACTAGCGGGCAAGAGGAGCAGTTCTTC,CASSYSRTSGQEEQFF
TRBJ2-2,TRBV11-2,TRBD1,many,TGTGCCAGCAGCTTAGCGGTGACAGGGGTCGGGGAGCTGTTTTTT,CASSLAVTGVGELFF
TRBJ1-1,TRBV18,NA,many,TGTGCCAGCTCACCACCCGGGACCGGCCGTATAGCTTTCTTT,CASSPPGTGRIAFF
TRBJ2-5,TRBV24-1,NA,many,TGTGCCACCAGTGATTATATCGGCCCCCACAAAGAGACCCAGTACTTC,CATSDYIGPHKETQYF
TRBJ2-6,TRBV7-9,NA,many,TGTGCCAGCAGCGAAACCCCCATCCCTGGGGCCAACGTCCTGACTTTC,CASSETPIPGANVLTF
TRBJ2-3,TRBV24-1,TRBD2,many,TGTGCCACCAGAAGTTTAGCGGGAGGGCGTATGGATACGCAGTATTTT,CATRSLAGGRMDTQYF
TRBJ1-2,TRBV9,NA,many,TGTGCCAGCAGCACGAGTAACTATGGCTACACCTTC,CASSTSNYGYTF
TRBJ2-1,TRBV2,NA,many,TGTGCCAGCACCCCCGGGAGCTCCTACAATGAGCAGTTCTTC,CASTPGSSYNEQFF
TRBJ2-7,TRBV10-2,TRBD2,many,TGCGCCAGCAGGGATACTGGCGGGAGGGCCCGCGAGCAGTACTTC,CASRDTGGRAREQYF
TRBJ1-1,TRBV5-5,NA,many,TGTGCCAGCAGCTTGGAGGCAGGGTTGACTGAAGCTTTCTTT,CASSLEAGLTEAFF
TRBJ2-7,TRBV6-1,TRBD1,few,TGTGCCAGCAGTGCCCAGGGACAGGGGGCCAGGTACGAGCAGTACTTC,CASSAQGQGARYEQYF
TRBJ2-3,TRBV10-3,TRBD2,many,TGTGCCATCACGGGTAGTCCTAGCGGGAGTGGAGGAGATACGCAGTATTTT,CAITGSPSGSGGDTQYF
TRBJ2-7,TRBV13,TRBD1,few,TGTGCCAGCAGCTTAAAAAAGGGGACAGGCTTCGGGGAGCAGTACTTC,CASSLKKGTGFGEQYF
TRBJ2-5,TRBV15,TRBD1,many,TGTGCCACCAGCCCCCGGGACAGCGAAGAGACCCAGTACTTC,CATSPRDSEETQYF
TRBJ2-1,TRBV28,TRBD2,many,TGTGCCAGCAGCAAAGTTTCGGGACTAGCGGCCTTCTACAATGAGCAGTTCTTC,CASSKVSGLAAFYNEQFF
TRBJ1-1,TRBV20-1,TRBD1,many,TGCAGTGCGTCGACAGGGGGCACTGAAGCTTTCTTT,CSASTGGTEAFF
TRBJ1-2,TRBV12-3/TRBV12-4,NA,NA,TGTGCCAGCAGTTTAGAGACTGAGTATGGCTACACCTTC,CASSLETEYGYTF